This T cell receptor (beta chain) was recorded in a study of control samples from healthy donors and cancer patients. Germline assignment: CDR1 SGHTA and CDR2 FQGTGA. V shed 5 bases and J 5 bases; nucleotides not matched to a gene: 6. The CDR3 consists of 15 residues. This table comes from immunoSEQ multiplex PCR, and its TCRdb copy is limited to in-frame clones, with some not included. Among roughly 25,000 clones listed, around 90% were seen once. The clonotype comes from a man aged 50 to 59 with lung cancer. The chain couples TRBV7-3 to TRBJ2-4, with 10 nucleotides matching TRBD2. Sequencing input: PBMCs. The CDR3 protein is CASSPAGGPQNIQYF. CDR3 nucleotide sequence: TGTGCCAGCAGCCCAGCGGGGGGGCCTCAAAACATTCAGTACTTC.